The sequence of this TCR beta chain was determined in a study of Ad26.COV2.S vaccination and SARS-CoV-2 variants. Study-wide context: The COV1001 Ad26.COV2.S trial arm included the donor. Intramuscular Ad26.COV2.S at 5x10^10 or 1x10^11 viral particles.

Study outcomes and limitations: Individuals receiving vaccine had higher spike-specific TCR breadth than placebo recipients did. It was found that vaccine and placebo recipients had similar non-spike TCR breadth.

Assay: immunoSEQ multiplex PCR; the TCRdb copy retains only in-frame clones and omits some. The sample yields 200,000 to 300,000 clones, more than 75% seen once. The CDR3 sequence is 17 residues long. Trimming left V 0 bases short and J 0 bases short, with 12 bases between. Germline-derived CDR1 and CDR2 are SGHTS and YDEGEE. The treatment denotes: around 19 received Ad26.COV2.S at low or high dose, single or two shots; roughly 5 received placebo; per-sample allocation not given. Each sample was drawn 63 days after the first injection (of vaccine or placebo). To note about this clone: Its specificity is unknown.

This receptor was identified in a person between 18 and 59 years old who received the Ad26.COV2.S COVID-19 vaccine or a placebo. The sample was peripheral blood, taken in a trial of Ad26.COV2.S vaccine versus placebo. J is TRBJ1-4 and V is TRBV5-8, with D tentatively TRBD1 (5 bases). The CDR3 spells CASSLEGSPTTNEKLFF. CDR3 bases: TGTGCCAGCAGCTTGGAGGGGTCCCCGACAACTAATGAAAAACTGTTTTTT.